In this sample, the clone carrying this T cell receptor beta chain turned up once. Its matching antigen is unknown. An end of the junction does not agree with germline; a read error may underlie this. This CDR3 contains 13 residues. Germline values: CDR1 SGHRS, CDR2 YFSETQ. Patients were all untreated before their thyroid surgery. This sample was included in a study of metastatic and nonmetastatic thyroid tumors. Overall study: The authors compared repertoires across blood and tumor or nodule tissue from malignant and benign thyroid patients. Study-level points and caveats: Relative to benign nodules, malignant thyroid tumors were reportedly characterized by significantly elevated TCR beta diversity in blood and tumor.

TCRdb redid the clone calls on the PCR reads using MiXCR. In the table there are over 25,000 clones, about 15% of which are singletons. Specimen: blood. The rearrangement links TRBV5-1 to TRBJ2-5; maybe TRBD2 (6 bases). The TCR comes from a female donor with papillary thyroid cancer or a benign thyroid nodule (not recorded which). Some clones in this sample may be carry-over from other donors' samples. The CDR3 DNA sequence: TGCACCAGCAGCTTTAATGTGGGGGGGACCCAGTACTTC. It specifies CTSSFNVGGTQYF.